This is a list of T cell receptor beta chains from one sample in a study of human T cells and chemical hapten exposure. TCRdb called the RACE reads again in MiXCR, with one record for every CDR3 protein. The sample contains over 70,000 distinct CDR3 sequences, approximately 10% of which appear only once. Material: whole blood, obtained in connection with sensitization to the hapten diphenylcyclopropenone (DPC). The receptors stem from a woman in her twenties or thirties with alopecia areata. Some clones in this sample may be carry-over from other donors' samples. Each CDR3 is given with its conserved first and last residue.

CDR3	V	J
CSVGWGNEQFF	TRBV29-1	TRBJ2-1
CASSSGQGIPGELFF	TRBV5-4	TRBJ2-2
CSAEKASGANVLTF	TRBV20-1	TRBJ2-6
CSVGHGGAYNEQFF	TRBV29-1	TRBJ2-1
CASSPPSGGAADTQYF	TRBV12-3/TRBV12-4	TRBJ2-3
CSGATGRDQPQHF	TRBV29-1	TRBJ1-5
CASSLGLAANEQFF	TRBV7-8	TRBJ2-1
CASSLGAGVVDTQYF	TRBV5-1	TRBJ2-3
CASSLRQTNYGYTF	TRBV28	TRBJ1-2
CSVGEPGSTYEQCF	TRBV29-1	TRBJ2-7
CASSLFAWGTSVINEQFF	TRBV27	TRBJ2-1
CASRHRGGYGYTF	TRBV28	TRBJ1-2
CASRPLDRGNSPLHF	TRBV28	TRBJ1-6
CASSQDLSPGLETQYF	TRBV4-3	TRBJ2-5
CASSLEPRDIQYF	TRBV5-1	TRBJ2-4
CASSQGTGLETQYF	TRBV7-6	TRBJ2-5
CSVVLRGRIGYTF	TRBV20-1	TRBJ1-2
CSARDLPGSYEQYF	TRBV20-1	TRBJ2-7
CASRLAGLTDTQYF	TRBV19	TRBJ2-3
CASTRPGGISGANVLTF	TRBV28	TRBJ2-6
CSARYGKQETQYF	TRBV20-1	TRBJ2-5
CAWRGPRRDAYTEAFF	TRBV30	TRBJ1-1
CASSLRGSNVLTF	TRBV7-9	TRBJ2-6
CASSLDGDTEAFF	TRBV28	TRBJ1-1
CASSPGRSGGSYNEQFF	TRBV11-2	TRBJ2-1
CASSLSGLTTDTQYF	TRBV7-2	TRBJ2-3
CASSLVGSYTGELFF	TRBV7-2	TRBJ2-2
CATSDRDTEAFF	TRBV24-1	TRBJ1-1
CSVEGGPFGTGELFF	TRBV29-1	TRBJ2-2
CASSIGTNTEAFF	TRBV5-4	TRBJ1-1
CASSLDQGGYNEQFF	TRBV11-2	TRBJ2-1
CASSPPLTANYGYTF	TRBV3-1	TRBJ1-2
CATSRDRDPTDTQYF	TRBV15	TRBJ2-3
CASSLESGLTLVAGELFF	TRBV7-2	TRBJ2-2
CASSPTGEAGELFF	TRBV6-4	TRBJ2-2
CASSFDRGDGYTF	TRBV5-4	TRBJ1-2
CASSIQGVRETQYF	TRBV28	TRBJ2-5
CASSLPGQANNEQFF	TRBV6-2/TRBV6-3	TRBJ2-1
CAISEQGAYGYTF	TRBV10-3	TRBJ1-2
CASSLGYSSNYGYTF	TRBV5-4	TRBJ1-2
CASRSAGSSYNEQFF	TRBV6-6	TRBJ2-1
CASSPPLQGRAFF	TRBV18	TRBJ1-1
CASSASGTRLEEQFF	TRBV7-6	TRBJ2-1
CAWSVGLTTNEKLFF	TRBV30	TRBJ1-4
CAISVAGPKAETQYF	TRBV10-3	TRBJ2-5